The T cell receptor beta chain under discussion was sequenced for a study of T cell responses to AZD1222 COVID-19 vaccine. Study-wide results and limits: Most donors were white British, females outnumbered males, and clonal diversity was possibly underestimated. The study identified only five or six AZD1222 recipients as seropositive at baseline. The peak T cell response came first, and repertoires were sampled only after it. Vaccination with two AZD1222 doses was followed by a rise in Spike-specific TCR breadth and depth.

The CDR3 covers 12 residues. V was shortened by 2 bases and J by 2 bases, with 4 bases between the two germline ends. As regards this clone: The target antigen is unknown.

TCRdb keeps only in-frame clones here, not all; method: immunoSEQ multiplex PCR. The table has over 95,000 clones, approximately 90% seen once; the top ten hold just under 3%. The chain carries TRBV12-3 or TRBV12-4 and TRBJ2-7; D is undetermined. The input for sequencing was peripheral blood, taken on day 0 of AZD1222 vaccination. The source of this sequence is an adult in good health. CDR3 amino acids: CASSLTAYEQYF. The CDR3 DNA follows: TGTGCCAGCAGTTTAACTGCCTACGAGCAGTACTTC.